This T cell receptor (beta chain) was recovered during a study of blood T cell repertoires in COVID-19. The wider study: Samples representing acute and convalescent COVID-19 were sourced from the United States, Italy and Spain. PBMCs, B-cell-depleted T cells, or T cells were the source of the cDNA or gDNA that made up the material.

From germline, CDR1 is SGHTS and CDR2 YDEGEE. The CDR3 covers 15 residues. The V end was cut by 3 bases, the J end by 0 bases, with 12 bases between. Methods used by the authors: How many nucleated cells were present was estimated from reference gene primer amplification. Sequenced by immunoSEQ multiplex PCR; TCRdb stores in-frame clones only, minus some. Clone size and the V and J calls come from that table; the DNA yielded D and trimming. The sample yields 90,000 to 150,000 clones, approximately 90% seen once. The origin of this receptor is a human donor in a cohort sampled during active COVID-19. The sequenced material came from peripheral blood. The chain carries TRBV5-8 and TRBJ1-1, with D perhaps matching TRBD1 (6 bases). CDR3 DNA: TGTGCCAGCAGCTGGCGACAGGCCATGAACACTGAAGCTTTCTTT. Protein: CASSWRQAMNTEAFF.